This T cell receptor beta chain emerged from a study of blood T cell repertoires in COVID-19. V was clipped by 7 bases and J by 1 base, with 11 bases between them. Germline V gene sequence: CDR1 LNHDA, CDR2 SQIVND (reference sequence). The CDR3 has 15 amino acids. Assay used: immunoSEQ multiplex PCR; TCRdb lists only in-frame clones, some missing. The table shows 110,000 to 150,000 clones, with approximately 87% occurring only once. The source material was peripheral blood. The V and J genes are TRBV19 and TRBJ2-6, with a possible D match to TRBD1 (5 bases). The clonotype was recovered from a woman aged 40 to 50 with acute or convalescent COVID-19. CDR3 sequence: CASKDTPSGANVLTF. CDR3 nucleotide sequence: TGTGCCAGTAAGGACACCCCGTCTGGGGCCAACGTCCTGACTTTC.